This T cell receptor beta chain came from a study of blood T cell repertoires in COVID-19. The wider study: There were acute and convalescent COVID-19 samples, and they came from the United States, Italy and Spain.

The assay was immunoSEQ multiplex PCR, and TCRdb's table has in-frame clones only and misses some. This sample yields around 120,000 clones, of which around 88% are seen a single time; about 2.5% belongs to the top ten. The table lists this clone with a count of one. Those enrolled, adults aged roughly 18 to 95 years, came from about two dozen US areas. Symptom resolution, clearance, or two negative PCRs marked donors in Cohort 3 as recovered. The sequence was collected from a woman aged 45-59 years who had recovered from COVID-19. Sequencing was performed on PBMCs or T cells enriched from blood (not recorded which).

The CDR3: CASSVGWGRRTEAFF. CDR3 coding DNA: TGTGCCAGTTCGGTCGGGTGGGGGCGAAGAACTGAAGCTTTCTTT. The chain has TRBV19 and TRBJ1-1, with D maybe TRBD1 (6 bases). The CDR3 totals 15 residues. Germline assignment: CDR1 LNHDA and CDR2 SQIVND (reference sequence). The ends were cut back, 8 bases at V and 5 bases at J, with 21 bases in the middle.